The 2 T cell receptor beta chains below all came from one sample that was sequenced in a study of cytotoxic CD8 clonotypes in ibrutinib-treated CLL. Here immunoSEQ multiplex PCR was the method, and the copy in TCRdb shows in-frame clones only, minus some. The sample yields some 310,000 clones, about 77% seen once. The sample here was PBMCs, taken before ibrutinib treatment. The receptors stem from a human donor with chronic lymphocytic leukemia.

The chain has TRBV7-9 and TRBJ1-2; possible D gene TRBD1, 5 bases. Trimming cost V 2 bases and J 3 bases, with 16 bases left between them. Germline lookup yields CDR1 SEHNR and CDR2 FQNEAQ (reference sequence). The CDR3 extends over 16 amino acids. The CDR3 loop reads CASSLFTGGFDYGYTF. CDR3 sequence (DNA): TGTGCCAGCAGCTTATTTACCGGGGGTTTTGACTATGGCTACACCTTC.

The chain employs TRBV28 and TRBJ1-5, with a possible D match to TRBD1 (6 bases). The CDR3 is made up of 14 amino acids. Trimming removed 3 bases at V and 2 bases at J, with 8 bases between. The germline CDR1 and CDR2 sequences are MDHEN and SYDVKM. CDR3 nucleotide sequence: TGTGCCAGCAGTTTCAGGACAGGCAATCAGCCCCAGCATTTT. This codes for CASSFRTGNQPQHF.